The 26 T cell receptor beta chains below all came from one sample that was sequenced in a study of OX40 agonist ivuxolimab in advanced cancers. Clones were read by immunoSEQ multiplex PCR, and TCRdb kept only the in-frame ones, dropping some. The sample records about 99,000 clones, roughly 91% being singletons. This sample comprised CD4+ or CD8+ T cells sorted from blood, obtained in a trial of the OX40 agonist ivuxolimab. The receptors come from an adult with an advanced solid tumor such as melanoma, head and neck, liver or kidney cancer.

The chain is built from TRBV5-4 and TRBJ1-6, with D possibly TRBD1 on 6 matching bases. Trimming shortened V by 4 bases and J by 7 bases, and 15 bases separated the two germline ends. There are 15 residues in the CDR3. CDR1 and CDR2 from the germline V gene are SGHNT and YYREEE (reference sequence). The CDR3 nucleotides read TGTGCCAGCAGCCTCCAACGGGGGCAGAATTCACCCCTCCACTTT. Protein sequence: CASSLQRGQNSPLHF.

The chain joins TRBV25-1 to TRBJ2-1; 8 positions match TRBD2. Per the germline V gene, CDR1 is MGHDK and CDR2 is SYGVNS. CDR3 length equals 13 residues. The J segment lost 8 bases and the V segment lost 3 bases, leaving 3 bases of the junction unmatched. CDR3 residues: CASSESGRYEQFF. For the CDR3, the DNA is TGTGCCAGCAGTGAGAGCGGGAGATATGAGCAGTTCTTC.

The chain combines TRBV18 with TRBJ2-1, with 13 bases fitting TRBD2. V shed 0 bases and J 9 bases; nucleotides not matched to a gene: 8. The CDR3 has 17 residues. Germline CDR1 is KGHSH and CDR2 is LQKENI. The CDR3 protein is CASSPPRLAGGGSEQFF. The CDR3 coding sequence is TGTGCCAGCTCACCACCTCGACTAGCGGGAGGCGGGAGTGAGCAGTTCTTC.

The rearrangement joins TRBV11-2 to TRBJ2-5; 13 bases are shared with TRBD2. V shed 5 bases and J 3 bases; nucleotides not matched to a gene: 9. This CDR3 spans 17 amino acids. Germline V gene data show CDR1 as SGHAT and CDR2 as FQNNGV. As DNA, the CDR3 is TGTGCCAGCAGCGTTAGTCGGGGACTAGCGGGAAAAGAGACCCAGTACTTC. The encoded protein is CASSVSRGLAGKETQYF.

V usage is TRBV7-2 and J usage is TRBJ2-7; TRBD1 matches at 9 bases. The CDR3 is 15 residues long. The V and J ends lost 5 bases and 1 base, in that order; junction bases with no gene match: 6. Germline-derived CDR1 and CDR2 are SGHTA and FQGNSA. CDR3 sequence reads: CASSPSGTGSYEQYF. The DNA for the CDR3 is TGTGCCAGCAGCCCAAGCGGGACAGGGTCCTACGAGCAGTACTTC.

This rearrangement joins TRBV7-2 to TRBJ2-3; TRBD2 aligns across 7 bases. CDR1 and CDR2 (germline): SGHTA, FQGNSA. The CDR3 is made up of 16 amino acids. The trim removed 1 base at V and 4 bases at J, leaving 8 bases unmatched. CDR3 sequence reads: CASSLEAGVRADTQYF. CDR3 in DNA: TGTGCCAGCAGCTTAGAGGCGGGAGTGCGGGCAGATACGCAGTATTTT.

The chain couples TRBV5-4 to TRBJ2-7, with D perhaps matching TRBD2 (5 bases). Germline CDR1 and CDR2: SGHNT and YYREEE (reference sequence). The CDR3 contains 14 residues. V was trimmed by 5 bases and J by 2 bases, leaving 14 bases between them. For the CDR3, the DNA is TGTGCCAGCAGACCAGGACTGTCCACCTACGAGCAGTACTTC. It yields the protein CASRPGLSTYEQYF.

A single count supports this clone. This chain's CDR3 is CASSYFSGAGANVLTF. For the CDR3, the DNA is TGTGCCAGCAGTTACTTCTCAGGCGCTGGGGCCAACGTCCTGACTTTC. The chain joins TRBV6-5 to TRBJ2-6; D uncertain. The germline CDR1 and CDR2 sequences are MNHEY and SVGAGI. The CDR3 consists of 16 residues. V lost 1 base and J lost 2, with 9 bases in between.

The J gene is TRBJ2-3, the V gene TRBV5-1, with D hard to call. Trimming removed 4 bases from V and 1 base from J, with 13 bases in between. The germline gives CDR1 SGHRS, CDR2 YFSETQ. CDR3 length equals 15 residues. The CDR3, as DNA: TGCGCCAGCAGCCGGACGGTCCTGGGCACAGATACGCAGTATTTT. This encodes CASSRTVLGTDTQYF.

The gene calls are TRBV5-4 and TRBJ2-2; 8 bases are shared with TRBD1. CDR1 SGHNT and CDR2 YYREEE come from the germline V gene (reference sequence). The CDR3 loop spans 14 amino acids. Losses at the gene ends were 5 bases for V and 6 bases for J; bases not matched to a gene: 6. The CDR3 here is CASREDRVAGELFF. The CDR3, as DNA: TGTGCCAGCAGAGAGGACAGGGTGGCCGGGGAGCTGTTTTTT.

The chain recombines TRBV7-9 with TRBJ2-3, with D possibly TRBD1 on 5 matching bases. Germline-derived CDR1 and CDR2 are SEHNR and FQNEAQ (reference sequence). This CDR3 has 13 amino acids. The V end lost 1 base, the J end lost 4 bases, and 6 bases lay between the germline ends. Written as DNA, the CDR3 is TGTGCCAGCAGCTTAGAAGGGGCAGATACGCAGTATTTT. This codes for CASSLEGADTQYF.

This chain connects TRBV9 to TRBJ1-2; D is perhaps TRBD1 (6 bases). The CDR3 runs to 16 residues. The V gene lost 4 bases and the J gene lost 0 bases, with 16 bases spanning the gap. Germline V CDR1 and CDR2: SGDLS, YYNGEE. CDR3 sequence (DNA): TGTGCCAGCAGCCCTCGGGCAGGGGCAACTAACTATGGCTACACCTTC. Its translation: CASSPRAGATNYGYTF.

The chain couples TRBV7-3 to TRBJ2-7; D is uncertain. The CDR3 is made up of 15 amino acids. The V gene lost 1 base and the J gene lost 5 bases, with 15 bases spanning the gap. Germline values: CDR1 SGHTA, CDR2 FQGTGA. For the CDR3, the DNA is TGTGCCAGCAGCTTAAGTGGGCAGGTCGCGGACGAGCAGTACTTC. It codes for CASSLSGQVADEQYF.

This chain uses TRBV7-6 with TRBJ2-3; 8 bases match TRBD2. This CDR3 is built from 15 residues. Germline assignment: CDR1 SGHVS and CDR2 FNYEAQ. V was pared by 5 bases and J by 0 bases, with 4 bases of the junction left unmatched. CDR3 nucleotide sequence: TGTGCCAGCAGCCAACTAGCGGAGAGCACAGATACGCAGTATTTT. The encoded protein is CASSQLAESTDTQYF.

The chain combines TRBV19 with TRBJ2-1, with TRBD1 as a possible D gene (6 bases). In germline, CDR1 is LNHDA, CDR2 SQIVND (reference sequence). The CDR3 spans 14 residues. V was pared by 9 bases and J by 1 base, with 13 bases between. The DNA of the CDR3 is TGTGCCAGCCCGCGACAGGAGTCCTACAATGAGCAGTTCTTC. Translating it yields CASPRQESYNEQFF.

This clone was seen just once. V gene TRBV6-6 combines with J gene TRBJ2-5, with D possibly TRBD2 on 7 matching bases. Between the trimmed V and J ends, which lost 7 bases and 3 bases, there was a span of 15 bases. This CDR3 region has 14 residues. The germline CDR1 and CDR2 sequences are MNHNY and SVGAGI (reference sequence). The DNA for the CDR3 is TGTGCCAGCATCAAGGGGGGGCCAGAAGAGACCCAGTACTTC. Amino acids: CASIKGGPEETQYF.

This chain connects TRBV5-1 to TRBJ2-2, with 10 bases identical to TRBD1. This CDR3 contains 15 residues. The V and J ends lost 4 bases and 7 bases, in that order; junction bases with no gene match: 7. CDR1 is SGHRS, CDR2 YFSETQ, per germline. DNA for the CDR3: TGCGCCAGCAGCCCGGACAGGGGGGCAAGCGGGGAGCTGTTTTTT. Translation gives CASSPDRGASGELFF.

The chain has TRBV6-5 and TRBJ2-3; 9 bases fit TRBD2. The V and J ends lost 5 bases and 4 bases, in that order; junction bases with no gene match: 7. This CDR3 spans 15 amino acids. Germline loops: CDR1 MNHEY, CDR2 SVGAGI. Here the CDR3 reads CASSPASGASDTQYF. The CDR3, as DNA: TGTGCCAGCAGTCCCGCTAGCGGGGCTTCAGATACGCAGTATTTT.

The chain carries TRBV11-1 and TRBJ1-1; 10 bases are shared with TRBD1. J was trimmed by 2 bases and V by 6 bases; bases with no gene match: 6. This CDR3 is 15 amino acids long. CDR1 is SGHAT, CDR2 FQDESV, per germline (reference sequence). The CDR3 DNA reads as TGTGCCAGCAGAGCGACAGGGGGCCTTAACACTGAAGCTTTCTTT. This sequence encodes CASRATGGLNTEAFF.

This sequence joins TRBV9 and TRBJ2-2; D perhaps matches TRBD1 (6 bases). V gave up 2 bases and J gave up 6 bases, with 14 bases separating them. Germline values: CDR1 SGDLS, CDR2 YYNGEE. The CDR3 is 15 residues long. CDR3 DNA: TGTGCCAGCAGCGTTCTAGGGGGAAGTTCCGGGGAGCTGTTTTTT. It translates to CASSVLGGSSGELFF. Full variable domain (rest looked up from reference TRBV9 and TRBJ2-2): DSGVTQTPKHLITATGQRVTLRCSPRSGDLSVYWYQQSLDQGLQFLIQYYNGEERAKGNILERFSAQQFPDLHSELNLSSLELGDSALYFCASSVLGGSSGELFFGEGSRLTVL.

The rearrangement links TRBV6-1 to TRBJ2-1; TRBD2 matches at 14 bases. V dropped 9 bases and J dropped 10; count of bases not matched to a gene: 5. Looked up from germline, CDR1 is MNHNS and CDR2 is SASEGT. This CDR3 has 13 residues. The CDR3 loop reads CASGTSGSGEQFF. The CDR3 nucleotides read TGTGCCAGTGGGACTAGCGGGAGTGGGGAGCAGTTCTTC.

This clone has a single count. The DNA of the CDR3 is TGTGCCAGCAGTTACTCGGCAGGGAAGGCCTCCTACGAGCAGTACTTC. It codes for CASSYSAGKASYEQYF. The V call is TRBV6-5, the J call TRBJ2-7; D perhaps matches TRBD1 (5 bases). Between the trimmed V and J ends, which lost 0 bases and 0 bases, there was a span of 12 bases. There are 16 residues in the CDR3. The germline CDR1 and CDR2 sequences are MNHEY and SVGAGI.

CDR3 sequence: CASSLAALTGIRQYF. The CDR3 DNA sequence: TGTGCCAGCAGTTTAGCCGCCCTGACAGGGATACGACAGTACTTC. The chain has TRBV27 and TRBJ2-7; 7 bases line up with TRBD1. V lost 2 bases, J lost 10 bases, and 14 bases stayed unmatched. The germline V gene encodes CDR1 MNHEY and CDR2 SMNVEV (reference sequence). The CDR3 is 15 amino acids.

CDR3 in DNA: TGCAGTGCTAGAGCGGAGACCCAGTACTTC. Its translation is CSARAETQYF. V and J are TRBV20-1 and TRBJ2-5, with no clear D. Trimming stripped 1 base from V and 5 bases from J, with 2 bases between. The germline V gene has CDR1 DFQATT and CDR2 SNEGSKA (reference sequence). The CDR3 loop spans 10 amino acids.

The genes are TRBV19 and TRBJ2-6; perhaps D is TRBD1 or TRBD2 (5 bases each). The CDR3 runs to 15 residues. Germline V CDR1 and CDR2: LNHDA, SQIVND (reference sequence). Deletions cut 3 bases from V and 3 bases from J, with 9 bases between. Written as DNA, the CDR3 is TGTGCCAGTAGTATTGGGGGTTTTGGGGCCAACGTCCTGACTTTC. Amino acids: CASSIGGFGANVLTF.

This rearrangement joins TRBV6-6 to TRBJ2-7, with D possibly being TRBD1 (6 bases). CDR3 length: 15 amino acids. From germline, CDR1 is MNHNY and CDR2 SVGAGI (reference sequence). Deletions cut 0 bases from V and 4 bases from J, with 13 bases between. The CDR3 nucleotides are TGTGCCAGCAGTTACTCCACAGGGCCCCGATACGAGCAGTACTTC. Its translation: CASSYSTGPRYEQYF.